This TCR beta chain is drawn from a study of cytomegalovirus exposure and HLA in healthy donors. Study outcomes and limitations: The majority of CMV-associated TCR beta chains were reported as apparently HLA-restricted in a later analysis. Cytomegalovirus association was assigned to some 160 TCR beta chains. In the analysis, some V segments, TRBV6-2 and TRBV6-3 included, were excluded as indistinguishable.

Comment on this clone: Its antigen is not identified.

PCR used 60 Vbeta primers and 13 Jbeta primers. Method: immunoSEQ multiplex PCR; TCRdb's copy keeps in-frame clones and lacks some. This table lists roughly 33,000 clones. Per germline, CDR1 MNHEY and CDR2 SMNVEV (reference sequence). Between the trimmed V and J ends, which lost 2 bases and 2 bases, there was a span of 10 bases. This CDR3 region has 15 residues. This chain joins TRBV27 and TRBJ2-1; TRBD1 is a possible D gene (6 bases). The source is a woman aged 40 to 49 in good health and CMV-seropositive. The sample taken for sequencing was PBMCs. The CDR3 DNA sequence: TGTGCCAGCAGTTTAGTGACAGGAGCCTACAATGAGCAGTTCTTC. It specifies CASSLVTGAYNEQFF.